The 5 T cell receptor beta chains below all came from one sample that was sequenced in a study of blood T cell repertoires in COVID-19. Method: immunoSEQ multiplex PCR; TCRdb's copy keeps in-frame clones and lacks some. The sample contains some 120,000 clones, about 85% of which appear only once. The sequenced material came from peripheral blood. The receptor source for this set is a human donor in a cohort sampled during active COVID-19.

The V call is TRBV6-5, the J call TRBJ2-4; possibly TRBD2 for D (6 bases). The germline V gene has CDR1 MNHEY and CDR2 SVGAGI. The CDR3 length is 14 residues. The V gene lost 8 bases and the J gene lost 6 bases, with 17 bases spanning the gap. The CDR3 region has the DNA TGTGCCAGCGGGTCTCCGGGGGAGGCAAACATTCAGTACTTC. Its translation is CASGSPGEANIQYF.

The chain employs TRBV6-2 or TRBV6-3 and TRBJ2-5; the D is unclear. Germline lookup yields CDR1 MNHEY and CDR2 SVGEGT. The germline V and J ends were trimmed by 4 bases and 6 bases, with 9 bases remaining between them. The CDR3 extends over 12 amino acids. CDR3 DNA sequence: TGTGCCAGCAGTTCCCTCCACAAGACCCAGTACTTC. Its protein product is CASSSLHKTQYF.

The J gene is TRBJ2-7, the V gene TRBV5-5; maybe TRBD2 (5 bases). The V gene's germline CDR1 is SGHKS and CDR2 YYEKEE (reference sequence). The CDR3 sequence is 14 residues long. Trimming cost V 1 base and J 2 bases, with 10 bases left between them. CDR3 sequence reads: CASSLLEVTYEQYF. CDR3 DNA: TGTGCCAGCAGCTTGTTGGAGGTCACCTACGAGCAGTACTTC.

V is TRBV19 and J is TRBJ1-2; TRBD1 matches 7 bases. CDR1 and CDR2 from the germline V gene are LNHDA and SQIVND (reference sequence). The CDR3 spans 13 residues. V shed 7 bases and J 8 bases; nucleotides not matched to a gene: 10. In nucleotides, the CDR3 is TGTGCCAGTATCGACAGGGTTGGGGAAGGCTACACCTTC. It encodes CASIDRVGEGYTF.

This chain links TRBV5-1 with TRBJ2-2, with 8 bases identical to TRBD2. The germline V gene has CDR1 SGHRS and CDR2 YFSETQ. Trimming cost V 4 bases and J 4 bases; bases outside gene matches: 6. This CDR3 region has 15 residues. The CDR3 region is CASSPLLAGTGELFF. The CDR3 nucleotides are TGCGCCAGCAGCCCGCTGCTAGCGGGCACCGGGGAGCTGTTTTTT.